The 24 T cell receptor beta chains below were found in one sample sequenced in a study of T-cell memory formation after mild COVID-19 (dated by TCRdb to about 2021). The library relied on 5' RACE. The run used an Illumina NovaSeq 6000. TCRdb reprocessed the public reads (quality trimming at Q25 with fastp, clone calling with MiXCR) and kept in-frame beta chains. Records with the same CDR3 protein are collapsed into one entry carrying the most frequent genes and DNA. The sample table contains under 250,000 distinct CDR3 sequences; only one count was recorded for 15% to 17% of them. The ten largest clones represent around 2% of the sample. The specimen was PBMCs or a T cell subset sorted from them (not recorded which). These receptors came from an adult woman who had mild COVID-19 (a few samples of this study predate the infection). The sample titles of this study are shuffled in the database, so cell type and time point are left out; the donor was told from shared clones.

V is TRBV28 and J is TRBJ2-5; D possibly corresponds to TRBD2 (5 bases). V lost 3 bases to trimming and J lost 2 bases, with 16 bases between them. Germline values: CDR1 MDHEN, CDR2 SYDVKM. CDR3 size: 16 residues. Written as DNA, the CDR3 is TGTGCCAGCAGTTTGCGAGGGAGTCGAATTCAAGAGACCCAGTACTTC. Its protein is CASSLRGSRIQETQYF.

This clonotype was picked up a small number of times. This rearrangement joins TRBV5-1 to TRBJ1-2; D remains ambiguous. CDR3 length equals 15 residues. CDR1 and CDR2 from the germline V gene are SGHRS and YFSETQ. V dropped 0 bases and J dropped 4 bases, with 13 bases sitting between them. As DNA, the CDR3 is TGCGCCAGCAGCTTGGACACTGGCGGATCCTATGGCTACACCTTC. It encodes CASSLDTGGSYGYTF.

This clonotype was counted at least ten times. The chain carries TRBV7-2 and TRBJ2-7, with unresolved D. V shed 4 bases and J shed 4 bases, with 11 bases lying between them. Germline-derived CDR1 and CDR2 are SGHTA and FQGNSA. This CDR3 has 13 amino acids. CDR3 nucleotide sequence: TGTGCCAGCAGCTCCCTACCAGGTTACGAGCAGTACTTC. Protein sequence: CASSSLPGYEQYF.

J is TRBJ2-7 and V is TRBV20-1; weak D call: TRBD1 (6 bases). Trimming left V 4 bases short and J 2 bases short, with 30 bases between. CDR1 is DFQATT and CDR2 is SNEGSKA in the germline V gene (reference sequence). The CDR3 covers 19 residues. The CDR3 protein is CSATLKGPHHRDITYEQYF. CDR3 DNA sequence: TGCAGTGCTACCCTCAAAGGACCGCACCATCGGGACATCACCTACGAGCAGTACTTC.

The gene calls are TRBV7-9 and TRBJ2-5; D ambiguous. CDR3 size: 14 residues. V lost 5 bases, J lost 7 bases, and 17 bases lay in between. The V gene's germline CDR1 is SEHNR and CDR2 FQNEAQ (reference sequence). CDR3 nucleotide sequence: TGTGCCAGCAGCGCCCGCCCTTCGGACGGGACCCAGTACTTC. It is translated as CASSARPSDGTQYF.

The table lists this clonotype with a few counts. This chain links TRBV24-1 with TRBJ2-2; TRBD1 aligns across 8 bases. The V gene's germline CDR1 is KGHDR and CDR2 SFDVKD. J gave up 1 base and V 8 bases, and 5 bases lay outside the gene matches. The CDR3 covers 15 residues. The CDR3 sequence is CATKSGQENTGELFF. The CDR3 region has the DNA TGTGCCACCAAATCGGGACAGGAGAACACCGGGGAGCTGTTTTTT.

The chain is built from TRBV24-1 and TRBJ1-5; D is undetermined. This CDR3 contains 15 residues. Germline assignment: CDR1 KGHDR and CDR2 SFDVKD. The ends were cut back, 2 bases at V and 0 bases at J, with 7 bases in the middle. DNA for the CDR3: TGTGCCACCAGTGATTCCGGGAATAGCAATCAGCCCCAGCATTTT. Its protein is CATSDSGNSNQPQHF.

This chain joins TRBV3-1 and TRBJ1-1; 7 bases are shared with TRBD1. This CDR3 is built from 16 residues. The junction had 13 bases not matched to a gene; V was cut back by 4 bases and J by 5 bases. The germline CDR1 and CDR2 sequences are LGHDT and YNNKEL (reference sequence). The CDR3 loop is CASSPQGQYLSTEAFF. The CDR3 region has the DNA TGTGCCAGCAGCCCTCAGGGACAGTACCTATCTACTGAAGCTTTCTTT.

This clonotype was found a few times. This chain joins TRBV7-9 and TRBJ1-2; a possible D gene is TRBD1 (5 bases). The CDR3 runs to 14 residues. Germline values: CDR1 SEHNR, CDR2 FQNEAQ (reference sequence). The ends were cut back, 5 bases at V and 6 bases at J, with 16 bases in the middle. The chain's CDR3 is CASSPAGFGDGYTF. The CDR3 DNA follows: TGTGCCAGCAGCCCGGCAGGGTTTGGGGATGGCTACACCTTC.

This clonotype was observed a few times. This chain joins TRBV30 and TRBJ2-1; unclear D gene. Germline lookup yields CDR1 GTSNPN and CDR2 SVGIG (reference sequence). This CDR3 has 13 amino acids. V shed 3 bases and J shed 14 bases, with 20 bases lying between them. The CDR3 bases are TGTGCCTGGAGCCCTCATGTATCGGCTGGCGAGTTCTTC. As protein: CAWSPHVSAGEFF.

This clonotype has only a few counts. The CDR3 is CASSLEGLAGGGNIQYF. CDR3 bases: TGCGCCAGCAGCTTGGAGGGACTAGCGGGGGGCGGGAACATTCAGTACTTC. The chain joins TRBV5-1 to TRBJ2-4; the match to TRBD2 covers 15 bases. Trimming removed 0 bases from V and 7 bases from J; junction bases left unmatched: 5. CDR1 and CDR2 from the germline V gene are SGHRS and YFSETQ. CDR3 size: 17 residues.

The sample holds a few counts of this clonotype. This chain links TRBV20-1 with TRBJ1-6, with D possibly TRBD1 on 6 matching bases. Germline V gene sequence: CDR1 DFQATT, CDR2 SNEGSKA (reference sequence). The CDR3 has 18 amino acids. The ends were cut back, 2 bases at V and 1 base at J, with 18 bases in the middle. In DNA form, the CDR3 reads TGCAGTGCTAGAAGGGGGATTCCTGGTTGGTCCTATAATTCACCCCTCCACTTT. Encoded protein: CSARRGIPGWSYNSPLHF.

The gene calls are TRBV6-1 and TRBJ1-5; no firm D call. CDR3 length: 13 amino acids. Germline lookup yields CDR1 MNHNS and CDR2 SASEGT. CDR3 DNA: TGTGTTATTTCCGAGACCAGCAATCAGCCCCAGCATTTT. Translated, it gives CVISETSNQPQHF.

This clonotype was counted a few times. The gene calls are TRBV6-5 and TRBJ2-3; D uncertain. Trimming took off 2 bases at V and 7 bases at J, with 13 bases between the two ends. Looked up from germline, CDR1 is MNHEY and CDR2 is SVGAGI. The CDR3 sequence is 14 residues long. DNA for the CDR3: TGTGCCAGCAGTTACGACTCGACTTCTAATACGCAGTATTTT. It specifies CASSYDSTSNTQYF.

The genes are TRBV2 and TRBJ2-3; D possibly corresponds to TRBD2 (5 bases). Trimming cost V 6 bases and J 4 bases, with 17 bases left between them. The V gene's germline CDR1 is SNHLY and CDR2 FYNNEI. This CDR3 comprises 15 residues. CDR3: CASRGLAGYADTQYF. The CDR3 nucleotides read TGTGCCAGCAGAGGGCTAGCAGGATACGCAGATACGCAGTATTTT.

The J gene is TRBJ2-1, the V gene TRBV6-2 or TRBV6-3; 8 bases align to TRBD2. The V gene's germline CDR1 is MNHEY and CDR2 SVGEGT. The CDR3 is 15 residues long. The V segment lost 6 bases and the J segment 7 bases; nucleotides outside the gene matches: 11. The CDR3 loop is CASSPSRRGANEQFF. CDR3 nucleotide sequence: TGTGCCAGCAGCCCCTCCCGGCGGGGGGCTAATGAGCAGTTCTTC.

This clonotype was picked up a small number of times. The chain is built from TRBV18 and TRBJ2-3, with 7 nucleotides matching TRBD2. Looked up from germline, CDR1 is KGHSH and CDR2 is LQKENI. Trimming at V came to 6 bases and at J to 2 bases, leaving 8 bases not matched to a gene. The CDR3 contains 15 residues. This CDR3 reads CASSAERGITDTQYF. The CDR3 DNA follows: TGTGCCAGCTCCGCCGAGCGGGGAATCACAGATACGCAGTATTTT.

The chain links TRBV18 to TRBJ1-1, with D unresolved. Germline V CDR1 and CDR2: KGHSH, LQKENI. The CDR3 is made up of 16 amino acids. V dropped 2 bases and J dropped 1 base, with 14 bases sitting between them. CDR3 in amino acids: CASSPGRAQKNTEAFF. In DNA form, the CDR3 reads TGTGCCAGCTCACCAGGGAGAGCCCAGAAGAACACTGAAGCTTTCTTT.

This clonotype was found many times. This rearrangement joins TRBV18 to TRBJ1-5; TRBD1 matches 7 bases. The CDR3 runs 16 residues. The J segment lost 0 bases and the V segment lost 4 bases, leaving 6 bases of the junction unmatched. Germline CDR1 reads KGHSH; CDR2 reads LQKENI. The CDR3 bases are TGTGCCAGCTCACTTGGGGACAGTAATAGCAATCAGCCCCAGCATTTT. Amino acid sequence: CASSLGDSNSNQPQHF.

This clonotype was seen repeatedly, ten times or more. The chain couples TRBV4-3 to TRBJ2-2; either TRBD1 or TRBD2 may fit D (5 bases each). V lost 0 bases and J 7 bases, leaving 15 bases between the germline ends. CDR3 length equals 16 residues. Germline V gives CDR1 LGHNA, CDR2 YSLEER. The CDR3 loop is CASSQDPGQGLGELFF. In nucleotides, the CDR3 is TGCGCCAGCAGCCAAGATCCGGGGCAGGGCCTCGGGGAGCTGTTTTTT.

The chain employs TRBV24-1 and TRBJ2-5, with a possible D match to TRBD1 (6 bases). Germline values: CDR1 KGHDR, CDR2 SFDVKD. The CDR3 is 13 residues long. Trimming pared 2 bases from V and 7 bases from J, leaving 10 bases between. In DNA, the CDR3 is TGTGCCACCAGTGATTACCAAGGGGGGACCCAGTACTTC. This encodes CATSDYQGGTQYF.

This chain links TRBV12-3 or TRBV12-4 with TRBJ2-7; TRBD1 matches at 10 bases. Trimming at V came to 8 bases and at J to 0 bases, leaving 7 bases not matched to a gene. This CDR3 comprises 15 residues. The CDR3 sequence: CASYTDRGPSYEQYF. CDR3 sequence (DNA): TGTGCCAGCTATACCGACAGGGGGCCCTCCTACGAGCAGTACTTC.

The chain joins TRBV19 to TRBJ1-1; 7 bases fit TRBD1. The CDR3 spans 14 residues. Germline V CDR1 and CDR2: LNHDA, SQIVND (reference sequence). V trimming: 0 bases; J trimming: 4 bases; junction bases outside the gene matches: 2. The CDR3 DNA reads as TGTGCCAGTAGTATAGACCGACAGGGCACTGAAGCTTTCTTT. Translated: CASSIDRQGTEAFF.

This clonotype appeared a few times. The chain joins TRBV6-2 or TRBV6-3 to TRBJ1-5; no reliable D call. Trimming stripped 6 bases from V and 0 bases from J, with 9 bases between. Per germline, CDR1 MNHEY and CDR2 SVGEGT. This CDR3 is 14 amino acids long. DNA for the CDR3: TGTGCCAGCAGCTCCTATAGTAGCAATCAGCCCCAGCATTTT. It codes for CASSSYSSNQPQHF.